The 13 T cell receptor beta chains given below trace back to one sample, sequenced in a study of T cell responses to AZD1222 COVID-19 vaccine. Libraries were prepared by immunoSEQ multiplex PCR; TCRdb keeps only in-frame clonotypes and omits some of them. Of 130,000 to 150,000 clones listed, 92% are singletons. The sample was peripheral blood, taken on day 0 of AZD1222 vaccination. The receptor set was obtained from an adult in good health.

The chain carries TRBV12-3 or TRBV12-4 and TRBJ2-7; unclear D gene. The V and J ends lost 6 bases and 3 bases respectively, with 9 bases between them. The CDR3 is 12 amino acids. The CDR3 loop is CASRFTDYEQYF. CDR3 nucleotide sequence: TGTGCCAGCAGGTTCACTGACTACGAGCAGTACTTC.

The chain has TRBV5-1 and TRBJ2-7; the match to TRBD2 covers 12 bases. The CDR3 loop spans 15 amino acids. Germline values: CDR1 SGHRS, CDR2 YFSETQ. V lost 5 bases and J lost 6; bases outside the gene matches: 9. In DNA, the CDR3 is TGCGCCAGCAGAAAACTAGCGGGGGGCCGGGGCGAGCAGTACTTC. This codes for CASRKLAGGRGEQYF. The variable domain in full, with the rest retrieved from reference TRBV5-1 and TRBJ2-7, is KAGVTQTPRYLIKTRGQQVTLSCSPISGHRSVSWYQQTPGQGLQFLFEYFSETQRNKGNFPGRFSGRQFSNSRSEMNVSTLELGDSALYLCASRKLAGGRGEQYFGPGTRLTVT.

V usage is TRBV28 and J usage is TRBJ2-3, with D maybe TRBD1 (5 bases). Trimming removed 3 bases at V and 6 bases at J, with 13 bases between. The CDR3 runs to 14 residues. Germline CDR1 reads MDHEN; CDR2 reads SYDVKM. CDR3 region: CASSFIPGPDTQYF. In nucleotides, the CDR3 is TGTGCCAGCAGTTTCATCCCAGGGCCCGATACGCAGTATTTT.

The gene calls are TRBV3-1 (or the pseudogene TRBV3-2) and TRBJ2-1; tentative D call: TRBD1 (5 bases). The V gene's germline CDR1 is LGHDT and CDR2 YNNKEL (reference sequence). CDR3 size: 16 residues. V lost 1 base and J 6 bases, leaving 16 bases between the germline ends. CDR3 sequence (DNA): TGTGCCAGCAGCCAAGTTCCGATGTCAGGGCGCAATGAGCAGTTCTTC. The encoded protein is CASSQVPMSGRNEQFF.

This clone was detected once. The chain is built from TRBV7-2 and TRBJ2-3, with D possibly being TRBD1 (6 bases). This CDR3 has 15 amino acids. Germline V gives CDR1 SGHTA, CDR2 FQGNSA. Trimming pared 5 bases from V and 0 bases from J, leaving 12 bases between. For the CDR3, the DNA is TGTGCCAGCAGCCCCAGGGGCGGTAGCACAGATACGCAGTATTTT. It specifies CASSPRGGSTDTQYF.

The rearrangement links TRBV24-1 to TRBJ2-7; possible D gene TRBD1, 6 bases. This CDR3 has 11 amino acids. V lost 12 bases and J 5 bases, leaving 13 bases between the germline ends. The germline CDR1 and CDR2 sequences are KGHDR and SFDVKD. CDR3 in DNA: TGTGCCTCGCAGGACAGCCACGAGCAGTACTTC. It specifies CASQDSHEQYF.

This clone showed up just once. The chain joins TRBV6-5 to TRBJ1-1; D call uncertain. This CDR3 comprises 14 residues. Trimming shortened V by 0 bases and J by 5 bases, and 10 bases separated the two germline ends. Germline values: CDR1 MNHEY, CDR2 SVGAGI. The CDR3 sequence: CASSYSSRGTEAFF. The CDR3 DNA is TGTGCCAGCAGTTACTCCAGCCGAGGAACTGAAGCTTTCTTT.

J is TRBJ2-3 and V is TRBV20-1, with D possibly matching TRBD2 (6 bases). This CDR3 region has 13 residues. Trimming cost V 3 bases and J 4 bases, with 11 bases left between them. Germline CDR1 and CDR2: DFQATT and SNEGSKA (reference sequence). The CDR3 region has the DNA TGCAGTGCTAGTGAGTGGGGGGCAGATACGCAGTATTTT. Amino acids: CSASEWGADTQYF.

The chain joins TRBV6-2 or TRBV6-3 to TRBJ1-2; D is uncertain. The germline V gene encodes CDR1 MNHEY and CDR2 SVGEGT. The CDR3 contains 13 residues. Trimming cost V 5 bases and J 8 bases, with 15 bases left between them. The CDR3 DNA is TGTGCCAGCAGTGCCACGCATACCGGCGGCTACACCTTC. Its protein product is CASSATHTGGYTF.

The chain uses TRBV19 and TRBJ1-2; TRBD1 matches 8 bases. With V trimmed by 7 bases and J by 6 bases, 13 bases remained unmatched. This CDR3 spans 15 amino acids. The germline CDR1 and CDR2 sequences are LNHDA and SQIVND (reference sequence). This CDR3 is CASTGGGQGFDGYTF. CDR3 in DNA: TGTGCCAGTACCGGGGGAGGACAGGGTTTTGATGGCTACACCTTC. The full variable domain, in which reference TRBV19 and TRBJ1-2 provide the parts outside the CDR3, is DGGITQSPKYLFRKEGQNVTLSCEQNLNHDAMYWYRQDPGQGLRLIYYSQIVNDFQKGDIAEGYSVSREKKESFPLTVTSAQKNPTAFYLCASTGGGQGFDGYTFGSGTRLTVV.

CDR3 bases: TGTGCCTGGAGTGAAAATCGGGGGGAAGGCGACTATGGCTACACCTTC. As protein: CAWSENRGEGDYGYTF. The chain links TRBV30 to TRBJ1-2, with TRBD1 as a possible D gene (5 bases). The CDR3 is 16 amino acids. CDR1 is GTSNPN and CDR2 is SVGIG in the germline V gene (reference sequence). V dropped 1 base and J dropped 3 bases, with 18 bases sitting between them.

This clone was seen only once. The chain has TRBV28 and TRBJ1-1, with D perhaps TRBD1 (6 bases). CDR3 length: 14 residues. CDR1 is MDHEN, CDR2 SYDVKM, per germline. V was cut by 2 bases and J by 7 bases, with 14 bases left in between. In nucleotides, the CDR3 is TGTGCCAGCAGTTTACCCGGGGGGCTCATTGAAGCTTTCTTT. Translating it yields CASSLPGGLIEAFF.

The chain is built from TRBV6-2 or TRBV6-3 and TRBJ1-1, with D perhaps TRBD1 (6 bases). The CDR3 consists of 13 residues. The V end was cut by 5 bases, the J end by 5 bases, with 12 bases between. Germline V CDR1 and CDR2: MNHEY, SVGEGT. CDR3 in amino acids: CASSQGWGTEAFF. Written as DNA, the CDR3 is TGTGCCAGCAGTCAGGGGTGGGGGACTGAAGCTTTCTTT.